The rows below give T cell receptor beta chains drawn from one sample of a study of shared clonotypes between healthy human individuals. Clones were read by immunoSEQ multiplex PCR, and TCRdb kept only the in-frame ones, dropping some. This sample yields roughly 320,000 clones, of which around 87% are seen a single time; roughly 17% belongs to the top ten. Sequencing input: memory CD8+ T cells sorted from blood. These receptor sequences come from a man aged 18 to 29 in good health. The CDR3 runs from the conserved cysteine through the conserved F or W. D genes are given only for firm matches. Only part of the rows carry a size: once, few, many, or a class if the clone is expanded.

J gene | D gene | V gene | clone size | CDR3 protein | CDR3 DNA
TRBJ1-6 | - | TRBV15 | - | CATSIRIGRTNSPLHF | TGTGCCACCAGCATTCGGATAGGTAGGACGAATTCACCCCTCCACTTT
TRBJ2-1 | - | TRBV9 | - | CASSVGPEQFF | TGTGCCAGCAGCGTAGGTCCTGAGCAGTTCTTC
TRBJ1-4 | - | TRBV6-5 | - | CASSLYRAANEKLFF | TGTGCCAGCAGTTTATACAGGGCTGCTAATGAAAAACTGTTTTTT
TRBJ2-7 | - | TRBV11-2 | - | CASSLGPYRAHEQYF | TGTGCCAGCAGCTTAGGGCCTTACAGGGCCCACGAGCAGTACTTC
TRBJ1-5 | - | TRBV29-1 | - | CSVEDHGPLNQPQHF | TGCAGCGTTGAAGATCACGGGCCCCTGAATCAGCCCCAGCATTTT
TRBJ2-7 | - | TRBV7-9 | - | CASSFSGGSYVTYEQYF | TGTGCCAGCAGTTTTTCAGGAGGGTCATACGTAACCTACGAGCAGTACTTC
TRBJ2-5 | TRBD2 | TRBV9 | - | CASSAKTSGKPQETQYF | TGTGCCAGCAGCGCGAAGACTAGCGGGAAACCCCAAGAGACCCAGTACTTC
TRBJ2-2 | - | TRBV11-2 | - | CASSLLSGRTGELFF | TGTGCCAGCAGCTTACTCTCGGGCCGCACCGGGGAGCTGTTTTTT
TRBJ2-6 | - | TRBV25-1 | - | CASSEVKPSGANVLTF | TGTGCCAGCAGTGAAGTCAAACCCTCTGGGGCCAACGTCCTGACTTTC
TRBJ2-2 | - | TRBV30 | - | CAGYGENTGELFF | TGTGCCGGCTACGGGGAGAACACCGGGGAGCTGTTTTTT
TRBJ1-4 | - | TRBV28 | - | CASSLPRHLNEKLFF | TGTGCCAGCAGTTTACCGCGACATCTTAATGAAAAACTGTTTTTT
TRBJ2-7 | - | TRBV19 | - | CASSVGAFSYEQYF | TGTGCCAGTAGTGTTGGGGCGTTTAGCTACGAGCAGTACTTC
TRBJ1-2 | - | TRBV11-2 | - | CASSLVPKRTVDYGYTF | TGTGCCAGCAGCTTAGTCCCTAAACGAACAGTCGACTATGGCTACACCTTC
TRBJ2-7 | - | TRBV6-6 | - | CASSYGSAGILYEQYF | TGTGCCAGCAGTTATGGGTCGGCCGGAATACTCTACGAGCAGTACTTC
TRBJ1-1 | - | TRBV25-1 | - | CASRAAEAFF | TGTGCCAGCAGGGCCGCTGAAGCTTTCTTT
TRBJ1-2 | - | TRBV6-5 | - | CASRSSREGTGYTF | TGTGCCAGCAGAAGTTCTCGGGAGGGGACTGGCTACACCTTC
TRBJ1-2 | TRBD1 | TRBV5-4 | once | CASSYKGAHGYTF | TGTGCCAGCAGCTATAAGGGGGCTCATGGCTACACCTTC
TRBJ2-7 | TRBD1 | TRBV6-6 | - | CASSLDRVAYEQYF | TGTGCCAGCAGTCTCGACAGGGTGGCCTACGAGCAGTACTTC
TRBJ2-1 | TRBD2 | TRBV7-8 | - | CASSFLAAYNEQFF | TGTGCCAGCAGCTTCCTAGCGGCGTACAATGAGCAGTTCTTC
TRBJ2-7 | - | TRBV4-2 | - | CASSQDLLHLQYF | TGTGCCAGCAGCCAAGATCTACTGCATCTGCAGTACTTC
TRBJ1-1 | TRBD1 | TRBV27 | - | CASSLSPGTVTNTEAFF | TGTGCCAGCAGTTTATCCCCCGGGACAGTCACCAACACTGAAGCTTTCTTT
TRBJ1-2 | TRBD1 | TRBV28 | - | CAIWTGSNYGYTF | TGTGCCATCTGGACAGGATCTAACTATGGCTACACCTTC